The rows below give T cell receptor beta chains drawn from one sample of a study of response to subunit inactivated influenza vaccine. TCRdb re-called the RT-PCR reads with MiXCR, one entry per CDR3 protein. Found here are roughly 170,000 distinct CDR3 sequences, approximately 9.2% of them singletons; the top ten hold approximately 10%. Here the sequenced sample was non-naive T cells sorted from PBMCs, taken on the day of vaccination. Every receptor here comes from a man aged 45-65 years who received an inactivated influenza vaccine. Both conserved end residues are part of each CDR3. A D gene is named only where the DNA matches it firmly. Clone size is not always given. Where it is, it says once, few, many or a class for expanded clones.

D gene: NA
J gene: TRBJ2-1
clone size: NA
V gene: TRBV20-1
CDR3 DNA: TGCAGTGCTACCAGGAAACTCTACAATGAGCAGTTCTTC
CDR3 protein: CSATRKLYNEQFF

D gene: NA
J gene: TRBJ2-5
clone size: NA
V gene: TRBV20-1
CDR3 DNA: TGCAGTGCTAGCGTGGGGGTTGGGGAGACCCAGTACTTC
CDR3 protein: CSASVGVGETQYF

D gene: TRBD2
J gene: TRBJ2-3
clone size: NA
V gene: TRBV29-1
CDR3 DNA: TGCAACGTTGGACTAGCGGGGGGACCAAGTGCCCGATATACGCAGTATTTT
CDR3 protein: CNVGLAGGPSARYTQYF

D gene: NA
J gene: TRBJ2-5
clone size: NA
V gene: TRBV3-1
CDR3 DNA: TGTGCCAGCAGCCAATTCCCGAGGCAGACCCAGTACTTC
CDR3 protein: CASSQFPRQTQYF

D gene: NA
J gene: TRBJ2-6
clone size: NA
V gene: TRBV24-1
CDR3 DNA: TGTGCCACCAGTGATTCAGGGGTCCTGACTTTC
CDR3 protein: CATSDSGVLTF

D gene: TRBD2
J gene: TRBJ2-7
clone size: few
V gene: TRBV4-2
CDR3 DNA: TGTGCCAGCAGCCAGGGTAGCGGGAGGGCCTACGAGCAGTACTTC
CDR3 protein: CASSQGSGRAYEQYF

D gene: TRBD2
J gene: TRBJ2-1
clone size: few
V gene: TRBV20-1
CDR3 DNA: TGCAGTGCCACCAATATAGCGGGGGCCGGATCCCTATACAATGAGCAGTTCTTC
CDR3 protein: CSATNIAGAGSLYNEQFF

D gene: NA
J gene: TRBJ2-7
clone size: NA
V gene: TRBV3-1
CDR3 DNA: TGTGCCAGCAGCACTTACCACGAGCAGTACTTC
CDR3 protein: CASSTYHEQYF

D gene: NA
J gene: TRBJ2-1
clone size: NA
V gene: TRBV7-2
CDR3 DNA: TGTGCCAGCAGCTTATTGGGGACTGGGCCGGATGAGCAGTTCTTC
CDR3 protein: CASSLLGTGPDEQFF

D gene: NA
J gene: TRBJ1-1
clone size: NA
V gene: TRBV12-3/TRBV12-4
CDR3 DNA: TGTGCCAGCAGTTTGGACACGGGGCAGTACACTGAAGCTTTCTTT
CDR3 protein: CASSLDTGQYTEAFF

D gene: NA
J gene: TRBJ2-1
clone size: NA
V gene: TRBV18
CDR3 DNA: TGTGCCAGCTCACCACGGGAAAAGGGTTTATACAATGAGCAGTTCTTC
CDR3 protein: CASSPREKGLYNEQFF

D gene: TRBD1
J gene: TRBJ1-3
clone size: NA
V gene: TRBV28
CDR3 DNA: TGTGCCAGCAGACCTTTGGACAGGGCTAGCACCATATATTTT
CDR3 protein: CASRPLDRASTIYF

D gene: NA
J gene: TRBJ2-2
clone size: NA
V gene: TRBV20-1
CDR3 DNA: TGCAGTGCTAGAGCCCCATGGGGGGCCGGGGAGCTGTTTTTT
CDR3 protein: CSARAPWGAGELFF

D gene: TRBD1
J gene: TRBJ2-2
clone size: many
V gene: TRBV2
CDR3 DNA: TGTGCCAGCAGTGAAGCCCGGGACAGGGTAATTTTAGGCACCGGGGAGCTGTTTTTT
CDR3 protein: CASSEARDRVILGTGELFF

D gene: TRBD1
J gene: TRBJ1-4
clone size: many
V gene: TRBV27
CDR3 DNA: TGTGCCAGCAGTTTAACAACAGGGGGCAGTGAAAAACTGTTTTTT
CDR3 protein: CASSLTTGGSEKLFF

D gene: TRBD1
J gene: TRBJ2-2
clone size: NA
V gene: TRBV7-2
CDR3 DNA: TGTGCCAGCAGTCCCCAGTCTGGGACAGGGGGCACCGGGGAGCTGTTTTTT
CDR3 protein: CASSPQSGTGGTGELFF

D gene: TRBD2
J gene: TRBJ2-7
clone size: few
V gene: TRBV7-2
CDR3 DNA: TGTGCCAGCAGCCAACAGCTCCTGCTAGCGGGAGTGGGTGAGCAGTACTTC
CDR3 protein: CASSQQLLLAGVGEQYF

D gene: TRBD2
J gene: TRBJ2-3
clone size: NA
V gene: TRBV27
CDR3 DNA: TGTGCCAGCAGGTTCTCGGTTGGGACTAGCGGGGGGGGCCGGGCCTATACGCAGTATTTT
CDR3 protein: CASRFSVGTSGGGRAYTQYF

D gene: NA
J gene: TRBJ2-5
clone size: few
V gene: TRBV7-2
CDR3 DNA: TGTGCCAGCACCAGGGGATCGGAGACCCAGTACTTC
CDR3 protein: CASTRGSETQYF